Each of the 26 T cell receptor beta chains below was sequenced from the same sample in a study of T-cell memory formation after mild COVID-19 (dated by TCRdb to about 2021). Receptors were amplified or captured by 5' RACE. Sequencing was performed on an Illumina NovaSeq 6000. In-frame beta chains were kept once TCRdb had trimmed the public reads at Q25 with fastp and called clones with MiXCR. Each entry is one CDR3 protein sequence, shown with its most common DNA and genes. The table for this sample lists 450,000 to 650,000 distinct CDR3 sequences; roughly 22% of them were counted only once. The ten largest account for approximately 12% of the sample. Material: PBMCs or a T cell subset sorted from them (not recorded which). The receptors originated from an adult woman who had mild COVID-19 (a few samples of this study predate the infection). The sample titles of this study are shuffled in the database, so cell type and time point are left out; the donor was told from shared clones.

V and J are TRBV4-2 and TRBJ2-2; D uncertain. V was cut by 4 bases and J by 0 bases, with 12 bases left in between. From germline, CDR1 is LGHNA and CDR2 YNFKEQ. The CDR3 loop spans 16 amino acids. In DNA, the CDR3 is TGTGCCAGCAGCCCCCTGCAGGTTACGAACACCGGGGAGCTGTTTTTT. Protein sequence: CASSPLQVTNTGELFF.

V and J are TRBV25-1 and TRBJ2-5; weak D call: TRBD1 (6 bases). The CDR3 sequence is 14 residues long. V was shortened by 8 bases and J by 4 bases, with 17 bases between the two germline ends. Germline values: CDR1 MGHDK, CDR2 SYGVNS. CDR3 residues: CASSNPGARETQYF. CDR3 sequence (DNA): TGTGCCAGCTCCAACCCAGGGGCACGAGAGACCCAGTACTTC.

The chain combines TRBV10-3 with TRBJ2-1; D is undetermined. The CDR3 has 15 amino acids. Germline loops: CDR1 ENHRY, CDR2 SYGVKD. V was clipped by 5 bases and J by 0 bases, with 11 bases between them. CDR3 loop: CAISTATSSYNEQFF. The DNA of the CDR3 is TGTGCCATCAGTACCGCTACAAGCTCCTACAATGAGCAGTTCTTC.

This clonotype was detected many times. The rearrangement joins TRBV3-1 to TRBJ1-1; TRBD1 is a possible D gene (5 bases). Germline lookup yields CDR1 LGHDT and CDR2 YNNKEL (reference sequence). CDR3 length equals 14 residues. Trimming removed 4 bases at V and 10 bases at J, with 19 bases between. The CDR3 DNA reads TGTGCCAGCAGCCCCACGGGCGGGGGGTCTCGAGCTTTCTTT. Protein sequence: CASSPTGGGSRAFF.

In DNA form, the CDR3 reads TGTGCCAGCAGTGAACTAGAGAAGTTCTTC. Its translation is CASSELEKFF. The chain carries TRBV2 and TRBJ2-1; no clear D. Trimming stripped 2 bases from V and 14 bases from J, with 7 bases between. From germline, CDR1 is SNHLY and CDR2 FYNNEI. There are 10 residues in the CDR3.

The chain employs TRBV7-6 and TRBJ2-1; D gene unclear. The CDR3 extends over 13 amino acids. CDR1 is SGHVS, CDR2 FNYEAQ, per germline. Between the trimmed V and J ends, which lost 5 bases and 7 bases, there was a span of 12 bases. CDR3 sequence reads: CASSTYRWNEQFF. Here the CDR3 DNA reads TGTGCCAGCAGCACTTACCGGTGGAATGAGCAGTTCTTC.

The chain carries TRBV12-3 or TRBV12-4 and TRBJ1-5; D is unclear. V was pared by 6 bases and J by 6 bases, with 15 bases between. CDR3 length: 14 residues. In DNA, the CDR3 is TGTGCCAGCAGCTACGATCCAGGAGTTCAGCCCCAGCATTTT. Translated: CASSYDPGVQPQHF.

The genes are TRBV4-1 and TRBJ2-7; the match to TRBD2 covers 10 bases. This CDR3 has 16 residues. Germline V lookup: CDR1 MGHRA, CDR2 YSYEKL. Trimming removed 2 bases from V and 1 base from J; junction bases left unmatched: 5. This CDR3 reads CASSQLAGASSYEQYF. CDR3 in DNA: TGCGCCAGCAGCCAACTAGCGGGGGCCTCTTCCTACGAGCAGTACTTC.

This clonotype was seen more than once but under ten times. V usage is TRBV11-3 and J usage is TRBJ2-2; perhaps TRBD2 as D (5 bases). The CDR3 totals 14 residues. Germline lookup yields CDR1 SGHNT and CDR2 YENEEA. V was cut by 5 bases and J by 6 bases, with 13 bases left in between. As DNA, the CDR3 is TGTGCCAGCAGCGCAACTAGTATACCCGGGGAGCTGTTTTTT. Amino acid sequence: CASSATSIPGELFF.

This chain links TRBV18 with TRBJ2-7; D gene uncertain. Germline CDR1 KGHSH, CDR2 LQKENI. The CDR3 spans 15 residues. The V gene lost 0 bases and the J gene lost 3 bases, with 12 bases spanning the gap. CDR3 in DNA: TGTGCCAGCTCACCACCGTCTACCTCGATCTACGAGCAGTACTTC. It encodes CASSPPSTSIYEQYF.

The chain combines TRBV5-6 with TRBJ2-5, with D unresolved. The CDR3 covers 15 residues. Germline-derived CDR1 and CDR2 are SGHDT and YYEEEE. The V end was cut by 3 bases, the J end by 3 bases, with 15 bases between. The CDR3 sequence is CASSSTNYTEETQYF. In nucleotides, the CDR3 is TGTGCCAGCAGCTCGACGAACTACACAGAAGAGACCCAGTACTTC.

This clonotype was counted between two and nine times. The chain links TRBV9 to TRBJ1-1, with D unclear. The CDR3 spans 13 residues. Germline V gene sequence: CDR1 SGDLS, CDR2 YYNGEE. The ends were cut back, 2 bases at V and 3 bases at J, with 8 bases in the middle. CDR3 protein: CASSVRHYTEAFF. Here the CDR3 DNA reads TGTGCCAGCAGCGTCCGACATTACACTGAAGCTTTCTTT. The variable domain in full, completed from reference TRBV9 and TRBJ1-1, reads DSGVTQTPKHLITATGQRVTLRCSPRSGDLSVYWYQQSLDQGLQFLIQYYNGEERAKGNILERFSAQQFPDLHSELNLSSLELGDSALYFCASSVRHYTEAFFGQGTRLTVV.

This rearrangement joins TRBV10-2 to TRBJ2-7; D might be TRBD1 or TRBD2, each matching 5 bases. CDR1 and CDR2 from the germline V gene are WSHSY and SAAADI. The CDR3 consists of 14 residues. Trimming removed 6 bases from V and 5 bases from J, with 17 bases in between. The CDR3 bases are TGCGCCAGCAGAGACAGCGGTCGAACGCACGAGCAGTACTTC. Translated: CASRDSGRTHEQYF.

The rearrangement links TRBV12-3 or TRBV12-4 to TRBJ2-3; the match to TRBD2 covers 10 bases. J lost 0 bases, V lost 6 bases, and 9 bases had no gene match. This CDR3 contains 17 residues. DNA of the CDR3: TGTGCCAGCAGCACCCCGACTAGCGGGTCTAGCACAGATACGCAGTATTTT. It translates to CASSTPTSGSSTDTQYF.

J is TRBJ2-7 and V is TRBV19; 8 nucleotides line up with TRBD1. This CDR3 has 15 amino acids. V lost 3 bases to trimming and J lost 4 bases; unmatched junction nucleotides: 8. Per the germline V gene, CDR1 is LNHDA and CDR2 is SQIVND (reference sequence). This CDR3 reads CASSMGYRGTYEQYF. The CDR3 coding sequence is TGTGCCAGTAGTATGGGGTACAGGGGGACGTACGAGCAGTACTTC.

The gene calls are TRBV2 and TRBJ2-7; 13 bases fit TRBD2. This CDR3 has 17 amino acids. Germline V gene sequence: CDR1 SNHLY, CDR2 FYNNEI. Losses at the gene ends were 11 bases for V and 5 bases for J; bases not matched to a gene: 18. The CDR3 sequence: CAGRGTSGAELLDEQYF. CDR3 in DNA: TGTGCCGGACGAGGGACTAGCGGGGCCGAACTTTTGGACGAGCAGTACTTC.

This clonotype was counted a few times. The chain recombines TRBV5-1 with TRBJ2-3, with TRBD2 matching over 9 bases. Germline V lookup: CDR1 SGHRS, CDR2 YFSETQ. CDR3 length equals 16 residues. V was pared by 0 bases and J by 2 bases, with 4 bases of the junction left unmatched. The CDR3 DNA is TGCGCCAGCAGCTTGGTCAGGACTAGCGCCACAGATACGCAGTATTTT. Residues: CASSLVRTSATDTQYF.

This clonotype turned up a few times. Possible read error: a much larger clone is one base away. The CDR3 nucleotides read TGTGCCAGCAGCCATGGGTATGAGCAGTTCTTC. It specifies CASSHGYEQFF. This chain connects TRBV3-1 to TRBJ2-1; D uncertain. V was cut by 3 bases and J by 8 bases, with 5 bases left in between. This CDR3 spans 11 amino acids. Germline V gives CDR1 LGHDT, CDR2 YNNKEL (reference sequence).

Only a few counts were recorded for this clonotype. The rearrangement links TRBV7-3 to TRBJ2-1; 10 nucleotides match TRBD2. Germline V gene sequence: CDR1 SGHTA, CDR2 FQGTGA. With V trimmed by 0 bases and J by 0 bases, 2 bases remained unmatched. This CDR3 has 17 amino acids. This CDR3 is CASSLTLAGASYNEQFF. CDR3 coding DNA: TGTGCCAGCAGCTTAACCCTAGCGGGGGCCTCCTACAATGAGCAGTTCTTC.

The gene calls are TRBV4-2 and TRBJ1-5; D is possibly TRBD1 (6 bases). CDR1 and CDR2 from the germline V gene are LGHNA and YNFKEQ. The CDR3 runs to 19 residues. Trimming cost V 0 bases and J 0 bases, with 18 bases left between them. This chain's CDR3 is CASSQESGVGTTSNQPQHF. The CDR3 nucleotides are TGTGCCAGCAGCCAAGAAAGTGGGGTGGGGACAACTAGCAATCAGCCCCAGCATTTT.

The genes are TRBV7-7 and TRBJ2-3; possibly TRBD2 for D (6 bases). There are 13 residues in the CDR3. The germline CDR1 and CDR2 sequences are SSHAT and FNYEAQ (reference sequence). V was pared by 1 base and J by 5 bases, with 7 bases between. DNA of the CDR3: TGTGCCAGCAGCTTAGGGACTATAGATACGCAGTATTTT. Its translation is CASSLGTIDTQYF.

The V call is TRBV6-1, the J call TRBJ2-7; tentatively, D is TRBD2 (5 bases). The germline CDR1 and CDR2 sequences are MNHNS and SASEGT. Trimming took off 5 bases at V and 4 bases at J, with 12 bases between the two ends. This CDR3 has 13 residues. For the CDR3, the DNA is TGTGCCAGCAGTCCCCTACGGGGTTACGAGCAGTACTTC. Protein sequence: CASSPLRGYEQYF.

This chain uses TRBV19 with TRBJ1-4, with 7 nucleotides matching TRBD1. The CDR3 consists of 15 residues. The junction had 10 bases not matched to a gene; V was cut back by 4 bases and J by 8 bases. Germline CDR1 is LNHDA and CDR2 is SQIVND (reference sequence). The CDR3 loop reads CASSTKQGNNEKLFF. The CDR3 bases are TGTGCCAGTAGTACGAAACAGGGGAATAACGAAAAACTGTTTTTT.

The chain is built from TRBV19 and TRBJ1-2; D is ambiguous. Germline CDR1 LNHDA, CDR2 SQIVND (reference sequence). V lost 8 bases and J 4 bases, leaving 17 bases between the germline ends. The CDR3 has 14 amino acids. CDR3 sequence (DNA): TGTGCCAGTTCTACGGGTCAATTGGGCTATGGCTACACCTTC. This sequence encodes CASSTGQLGYGYTF.

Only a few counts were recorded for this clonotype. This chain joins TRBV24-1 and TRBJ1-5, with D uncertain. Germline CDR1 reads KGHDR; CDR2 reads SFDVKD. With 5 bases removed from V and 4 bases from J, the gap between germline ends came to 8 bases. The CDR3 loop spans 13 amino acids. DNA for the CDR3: TGTGCCACCAGTGGCCAAATGAATCAGCCCCAGCATTTT. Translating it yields CATSGQMNQPQHF.

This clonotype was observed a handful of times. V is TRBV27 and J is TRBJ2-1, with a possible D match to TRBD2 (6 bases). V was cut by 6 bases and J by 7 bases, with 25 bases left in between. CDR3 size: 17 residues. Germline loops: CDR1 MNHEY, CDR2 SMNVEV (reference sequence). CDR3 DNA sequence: TGTGCCAGCAGACCCGTTGTCCGGAGGGCGGCATTAAATGAGCAGTTCTTC. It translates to CASRPVVRRAALNEQFF.